This TCR beta chain was identified during a study of blood T cell repertoires in COVID-19. Sequencing was performed with immunoSEQ multiplex PCR; in TCRdb, only in-frame clones are kept and a portion is missing. The table lists 140,000 to 150,000 clones, roughly 88% of them singletons. Germline CDR1 reads SGHRS; CDR2 reads YFSETQ. Trimming removed 3 bases from V and 2 bases from J; junction bases left unmatched: 4. The CDR3 covers 15 residues. Input material: PBMCs or T cells enriched from blood (not recorded which). This chain joins TRBV5-1 and TRBJ2-5, with 10 positions matching TRBD2. The source of this sequence is a man aged 45-60 years who had recovered from COVID-19. The CDR3 nucleotides are TGCGCCAGCAGCTCTAGCGGGGGTCTTCAAGAGACCCAGTACTTC. Encoded protein: CASSSSGGLQETQYF.